A single sample gave rise to the 9 T cell receptor beta chains below, sequenced in a study of blood T cell repertoires in COVID-19. Assay: immunoSEQ multiplex PCR; the TCRdb copy retains only in-frame clones and omits some. The sample has about 170,000 clones, roughly 85% seen once. Sequencing was carried out using peripheral blood. The receptor set was obtained from a human donor with acute or convalescent COVID-19. The donor label of this sample is uncertain.

This chain connects TRBV19 to TRBJ1-3; TRBD1 matches at 10 bases. Trimming removed 8 bases from V and 1 base from J; junction bases left unmatched: 5. This CDR3 comprises 15 residues. CDR1 is LNHDA and CDR2 is SQIVND in the germline V gene (reference sequence). Written as DNA, the CDR3 is TGTGCCAGTGGCCGGGACAGGGGTTCTGGAAACACCATATATTTT. Residues: CASGRDRGSGNTIYF. Together with reference TRBV19 and TRBJ1-3, the CDR3 gives the full variable domain: DGGITQSPKYLFRKEGQNVTLSCEQNLNHDAMYWYRQDPGQGLRLIYYSQIVNDFQKGDIAEGYSVSREKKESFPLTVTSAQKNPTAFYLCASGRDRGSGNTIYFGEGSWLTVV.

About this clone: At one end, the junction sequence differs from germline, possibly due to a read error. The chain employs TRBV30 and TRBJ1-6; D is perhaps TRBD1 (6 bases). Germline values: CDR1 GTSNPN, CDR2 SVGIG (reference sequence). The CDR3 is made up of 15 amino acids. The CDR3 region is CVWSGGIRYNSPLHF. For the CDR3, the DNA is TGTGTCTGGAGTGGGGGCATACGCTATAATTCACCCCTCCACTTT. The full variable domain, completed using reference TRBV30 and TRBJ1-6, is SQTIHQWPATLVQPVGSPLSLECTVEGTSNPNLYWYRQAAGRGLQLLFYSVGIGQISSEVPQNLSASRPQDRQFILSSKKLLLSDSGFYLCVWSGGIRYNSPLHFGNGTRLTVT.

V usage is TRBV5-1 and J usage is TRBJ2-5, with 7 nucleotides matching TRBD2. The V gene end was trimmed by 4 bases and the J gene end by 0 bases; junction bases not matched to a gene: 3. The CDR3 runs 14 residues. Germline assignment: CDR1 SGHRS and CDR2 YFSETQ. The CDR3 sequence: CASSVRGDQETQYF. The CDR3 DNA reads as TGCGCCAGCAGCGTACGGGGGGACCAAGAGACCCAGTACTTC.

The chain recombines TRBV7-8 with TRBJ1-1, with 7 bases that match TRBD1. Trimming removed 3 bases from V and 7 bases from J; junction bases left unmatched: 8. Per germline, CDR1 SGHVS and CDR2 FQNEAQ. The CDR3 is made up of 14 amino acids. The CDR3 loop reads CASSLRTGYSEAFF. The CDR3 nucleotides read TGTGCCAGCAGCTTGCGGACAGGCTATAGTGAAGCTTTCTTT.

This chain joins TRBV15 and TRBJ2-7, with 7 bases lining up with TRBD1. The germline gives CDR1 LNHNV, CDR2 YYDKDF (reference sequence). The length of the CDR3 is 13 residues. Unmatched junction bases numbered 1, after V lost 5 bases and J lost 0 bases. The CDR3 region is CATSHRGSYEQYF. As DNA, the CDR3 is TGTGCCACCAGCCACAGGGGCTCCTACGAGCAGTACTTC. Full variable domain (remainder filled in from reference TRBV15 and TRBJ2-7): DAMVIQNPRYQVTQFGKPVTLSCSQTLNHNVMYWYQQKSSQAPKLLFHYYDKDFNNEADTPDNFQSRRPNTSFCFLDIRSPGLGDTAMYLCATSHRGSYEQYFGPGTRLTVT.

This chain connects TRBV7-2 to TRBJ2-3, with 7 bases lining up with TRBD2. The CDR3 spans 16 residues. Trimming at V came to 1 base and at J to 3 bases, leaving 7 bases not matched to a gene. From germline, CDR1 is SGHTA and CDR2 FQGNSA. The CDR3 bases are TGTGCCAGCAGCTTAGGAAATACGGGGGGAACAGATACGCAGTATTTT. It yields the protein CASSLGNTGGTDTQYF.

The chain combines TRBV10-3 with TRBJ1-5, with D possibly matching TRBD1 (6 bases). CDR3 length: 19 amino acids. Germline V CDR1 and CDR2: ENHRY, SYGVKD. Between the trimmed V and J ends, which lost 0 bases and 2 bases, there was a span of 20 bases. The CDR3, as DNA: TGTGCCATCAGTGAGTCGCTTAACCCCCAGGGGCTGCGCAATCAGCCCCAGCATTTT. The encoded protein is CAISESLNPQGLRNQPQHF.

The rearrangement joins TRBV5-1 to TRBJ1-2; a possible D gene is TRBD1 (5 bases). The V and J ends lost 3 bases and 4 bases respectively, with 34 bases between them. This CDR3 is built from 21 residues. Germline CDR1 SGHRS, CDR2 YFSETQ. In DNA, the CDR3 is TGCGCCAGCAGCTCCCCGTCCCCAGGAGGGACTCACCCCCTCAACTTCTATGGCTACACCTTC. Protein sequence: CASSSPSPGGTHPLNFYGYTF.

This clone was seen once. The chain couples TRBV4-1 to TRBJ1-2; TRBD1 agrees at 8 bases. Germline lookup yields CDR1 MGHRA and CDR2 YSYEKL. V was pared by 0 bases and J by 1 base, with 1 base of the junction left unmatched. This CDR3 is built from 15 residues. In DNA form, the CDR3 reads TGCGCCAGCAGCCAAGAAGGACAGGGTAACTATGGCTACACCTTC. Protein sequence: CASSQEGQGNYGYTF.